This T cell receptor (beta chain) was observed in a study of identical twins. This clonotype was counted ten times or more. The antigen is unknown. A universal primer site was created by template switching, with the cDNA bearing unique molecular identifiers. TCRdb fed the 5' RACE reads into MiXCR, producing one record per CDR3 protein. The data show 350,000 to 450,000 distinct CDR3 sequences, about a fifth seen once. CDR3 length: 17 amino acids. The germline V and J ends were trimmed by 5 bases and 5 bases, with 21 bases remaining between them. Germline V lookup: CDR1 MDHEN, CDR2 SYDVKM. The study's findings and limits: The study reached conclusions through statistical analysis that was cross-sectional, not following the same donors. Analyses of zero insertions could, in part, be confounded by invariant MAIT and iNKT cells. Models came in too low on out-of-frame TCR alpha sharing in monozygotic twins.

V usage is TRBV28 and J usage is TRBJ2-2, with D tentatively TRBD2 (6 bases). The specimen was naive T cells sorted from blood. The receptor comes from a man in his fifties or sixties in good health. The DNA of the CDR3 is TGTGCCAGCAGTCCCCTCGCGATCGCGGAGGGAACCGGGGAGCTGTTTTTT. The encoded protein is CASSPLAIAEGTGELFF.